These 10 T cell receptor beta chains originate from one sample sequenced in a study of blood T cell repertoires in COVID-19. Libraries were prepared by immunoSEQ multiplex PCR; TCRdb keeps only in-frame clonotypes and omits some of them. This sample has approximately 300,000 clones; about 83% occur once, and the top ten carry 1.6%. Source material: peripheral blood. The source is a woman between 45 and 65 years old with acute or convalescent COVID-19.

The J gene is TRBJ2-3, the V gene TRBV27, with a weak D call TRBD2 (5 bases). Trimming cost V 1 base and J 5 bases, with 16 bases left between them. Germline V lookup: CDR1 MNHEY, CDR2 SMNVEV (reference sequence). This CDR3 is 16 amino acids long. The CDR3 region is CASSLWAGGVKDTQYF. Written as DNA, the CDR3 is TGTGCCAGCAGTTTATGGGCGGGTGGAGTGAAAGATACGCAGTATTTT.

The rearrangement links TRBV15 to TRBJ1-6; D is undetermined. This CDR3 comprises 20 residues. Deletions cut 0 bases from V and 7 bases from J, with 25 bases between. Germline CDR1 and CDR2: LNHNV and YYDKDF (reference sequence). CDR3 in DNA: TGTGCCACCAGCAGAGATGCCGGGATCCCCTATTCCCGCCTGAATTCACCCCTCCACTTT. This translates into CATSRDAGIPYSRLNSPLHF.

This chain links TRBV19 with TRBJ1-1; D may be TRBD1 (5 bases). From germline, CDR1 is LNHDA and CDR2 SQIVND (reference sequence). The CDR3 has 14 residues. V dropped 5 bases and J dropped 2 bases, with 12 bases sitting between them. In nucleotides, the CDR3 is TGTGCCAGTAGTCTTTTCGGGGGAAACACTGAAGCTTTCTTT. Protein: CASSLFGGNTEAFF. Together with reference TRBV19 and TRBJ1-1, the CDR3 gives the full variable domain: DGGITQSPKYLFRKEGQNVTLSCEQNLNHDAMYWYRQDPGQGLRLIYYSQIVNDFQKGDIAEGYSVSREKKESFPLTVTSAQKNPTAFYLCASSLFGGNTEAFFGQGTRLTVV.

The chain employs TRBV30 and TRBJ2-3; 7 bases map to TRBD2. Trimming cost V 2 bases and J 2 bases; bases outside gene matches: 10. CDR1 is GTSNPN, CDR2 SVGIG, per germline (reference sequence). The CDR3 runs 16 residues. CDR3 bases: TGTGCCTGGAGTACCCGACTAGCTGGGCCCACAGATACGCAGTATTTT. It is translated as CAWSTRLAGPTDTQYF.

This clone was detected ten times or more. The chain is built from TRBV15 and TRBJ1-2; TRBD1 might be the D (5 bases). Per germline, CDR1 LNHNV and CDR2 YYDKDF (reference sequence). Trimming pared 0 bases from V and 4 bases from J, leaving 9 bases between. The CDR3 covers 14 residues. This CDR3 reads CATSRDLGLYGYTF. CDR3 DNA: TGTGCCACCAGCAGAGATCTGGGGCTCTATGGCTACACCTTC.

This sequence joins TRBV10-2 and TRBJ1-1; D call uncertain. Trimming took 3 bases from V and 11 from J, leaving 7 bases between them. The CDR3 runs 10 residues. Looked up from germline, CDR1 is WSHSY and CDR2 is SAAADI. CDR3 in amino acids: CASSESSAFF. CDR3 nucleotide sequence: TGCGCCAGCAGTGAATCCTCGGCTTTCTTT.

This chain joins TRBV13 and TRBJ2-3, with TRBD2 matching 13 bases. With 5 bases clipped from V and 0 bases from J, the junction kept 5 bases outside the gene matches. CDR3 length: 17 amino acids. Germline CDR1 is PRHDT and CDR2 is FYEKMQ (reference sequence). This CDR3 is CASSLGLAGPSTDTQYF. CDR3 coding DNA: TGTGCCAGCAGCCTGGGACTAGCGGGACCTAGCACAGATACGCAGTATTTT.

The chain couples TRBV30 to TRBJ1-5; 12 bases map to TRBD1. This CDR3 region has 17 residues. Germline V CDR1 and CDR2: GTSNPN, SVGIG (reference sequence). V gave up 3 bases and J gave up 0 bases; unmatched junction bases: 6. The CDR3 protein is CAWRGGQGAYSNQPQHF. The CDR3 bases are TGTGCCTGGAGGGGGGGACAGGGGGCGTATAGCAATCAGCCCCAGCATTTT.

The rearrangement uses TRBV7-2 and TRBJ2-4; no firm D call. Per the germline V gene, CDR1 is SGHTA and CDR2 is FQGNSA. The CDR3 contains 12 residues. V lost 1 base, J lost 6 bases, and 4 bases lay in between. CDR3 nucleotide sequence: TGTGCCAGCAGCTTAGACAGAAACATTCAGTACTTC. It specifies CASSLDRNIQYF.

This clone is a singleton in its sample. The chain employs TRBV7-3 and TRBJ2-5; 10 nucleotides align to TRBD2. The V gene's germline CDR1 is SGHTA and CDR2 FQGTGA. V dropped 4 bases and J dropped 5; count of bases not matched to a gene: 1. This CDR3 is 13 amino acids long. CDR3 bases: TGTGCCAGCAGCTCGGGACTAGCGGAGACCCAGTACTTC. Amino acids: CASSSGLAETQYF.